Sequencing of this T cell receptor beta chain was carried out in a study of vaccination and CD4 T cells after COVID-19 (dated 2022 in TCRdb). With regard to the full study: SARS-CoV-2 positivity had been established in the convalescent patients by nasal swab PCR, and mild disease was recorded in several of these patients and severe disease in one. The convalescent cohort comprised six males and four females, including two Hispanic individuals, seven Caucasians, two Asians and one multiracial person. Each participant got two doses of either the Pfizer-BioNTech BNT162b2 vaccine (n=8) or the Moderna mRNA-1273 vaccine (n=2). Post-COVID blood samples were collected from convalescent patients a median of around 100 days after diagnosis, with a range of about 35 to 170 days. Post-vaccine blood samples were taken a median of around 68 days after the second vaccine dose, with a range of roughly 13 to 250 days. Overlapping spike peptide pools from SARS-CoV-2 and from the common cold coronaviruses HCoV-NL63, HCoV-OC43 and HCoV-229E were used as culture stimuli. In control cultures, a CEFX viral epitope pool was used as positive control, an HIV-1 Nef peptide pool was used as negative control, or no peptide was added. In around 9 COVID-19 convalescent patients and a handful of infection-naive healthy vaccine recipients, researchers compared the spike-specific CD4+ TCR repertoire from before mRNA vaccination with the repertoire from after. Beyond this particular receptor, the publication reports: The number of convalescent patients in the study was relatively small, and the study did not examine early timepoints following natural infection. In convalescent patients, a median about 90% of post-vaccine SARS-CoV-2-reactive clones were detected only after vaccination, and vaccine-specific priming was suggested by this finding. Although the median number of SARS-CoV-2-reactive clonotypes went up from roughly 19 after infection to 35 to 40 after vaccination, the increase was not significant. In convalescent patients, nearly all vaccine-specific clones (304 of 307) were found to be mono-reactive for SARS-CoV-2 spike rather than cross-reactive with common cold coronaviruses.

Points on this clonotype: Its antigen is unknown. Qualities for individual bases were not recorded, and no much larger clone is one base off.

CDR1 and CDR2 were assigned from the germline V gene as ENHRY and SYGVKD. Including the terminal cysteine and phenylalanine, the CDR3 comprises 13 residues. CDR3 DNA is the only sequence kept; it has 39 bases, read in frame from the first base. V sheds 6 bases and J sheds 4 bases, leaving 12 bases between their ends. The treatment or condition label, read with the paper, signifies: roughly nine-day PBMC culture with coronavirus spike peptide pools or control peptides (ViraFEST assay). The study used the ViraFEST assay, which expanded antigen-specific T cells with peptide pools and then identified expanded clonotypes by TCR sequencing. The positive SARS-CoV-2 PCR tests of the convalescent patients were dated from March to December 2020, before the Alpha, Beta and Delta variants emerged in the United States. PBMCs were cultured at 1.5 million to 2 million per well in IMDM supplemented with approximately 4.7% human AB serum and about 10 IU/ml IL-2, with 10 ug/ml peptide pools added. Half of the culture medium was replaced with fresh IL-2-containing medium on days 3 and 7. Once the cells had been in culture for about 10 days, the EasySep CD4+ T cell isolation kit was used to isolate CD4+ T cells by negative selection. Ficoll-Paque Plus gradient centrifugation was used to isolate PBMCs from whole blood, and the isolated PBMCs were then either used fresh or cryopreserved at -140C. Triplicate wells were generally used for each culture condition.

Library preparation used PCR. DNA from cultured CD4+ T cells underwent TCR sequencing with the Oncomine TCR Beta short-read assay at the Johns Hopkins FTIC core. Genomic DNA was extracted from the cultured CD4+ T cells with the QIAamp micro DNA kit. The Oncomine TCR Beta libraries from cultured CD4+ T cells were pooled using unique dual indexes and then sequenced on an Illumina iSeq 100. On the study's bioinformatics: Non-productive sequences were filtered out, and CDR3s that did not start with C, did not end with F or W, or were shorter than 7 amino acids were discarded. The MANAFEST web application identified antigen-specific clonotypes by comparing peptide-stimulated wells against reference wells and other culture wells. An FDR below 0.05, an odds ratio above 5, and a productive frequency above 0.1% in at least two of three replicate wells were required for clones to be considered positive. Cross-reactive clonotypes were defined as significantly expanded in both SARS-CoV-2 spike wells and at least one common cold coronavirus spike condition. Similarity between CDR3 sequences was evaluated in R version 3.6.1 using Levenshtein distances (stringdist) and unrooted phylogenetic trees (ape). TCRdb took the public reads, trimmed them with fastp at Q25, ran MiXCR for clone calling and kept in-frame beta chains. Under each unique CDR3 protein, matching rows form one entry showing the most common genes and DNA. It is TCRdb's table, rather than the study itself, that gives the V and J calls and clone size. The sample data list approximately 6,500 distinct CDR3 sequences, and around three quarters of these were observed just once. The top ten clones comprise about 30% of the sample.

This TCR came from a human donor who had recovered from COVID-19. Input material: CD4+ T cells from blood, cultured in vitro. Here the chain combines TRBV10-3 and TRBJ1-1; D gene: possibly TRBD1, on 5 matching bases. The CDR3: CAISRDRSTEAFF. The DNA reads as follows: TGTGCCATCAGCCGGGACCGGAGCACTGAAGCTTTCTTT.